This T cell receptor (beta chain) was sequenced for a study of T-cell reconstitution after alpha-beta-depleted transplantation in children. Overall study results and limits: The origin of alpha-beta T cells about two months after transplant was reportedly several hundred expanded graft clones.

Trimming pared 0 bases from V and 3 bases from J, leaving 14 bases between. Germline V CDR1 and CDR2: SGDLS, YYNGEE. The CDR3 extends over 16 amino acids. During its preparation, the TCRbeta library received unique molecular identifiers. TCRdb called the PCR reads again in MiXCR, with one record for every CDR3 protein. The sample lists about 200,000 distinct CDR3 sequences; approximately 6.3% were seen once. This clonotype was recorded at least ten times. Its matching antigen is unknown. V usage is TRBV9 and J usage is TRBJ2-3; tentatively, D is TRBD2 (6 bases). The sample here was PBMCs, taken before TCRalphabeta/CD19-depleted stem cell transplant. The TCR originated in a boy aged 2-15 years with acute lymphoblastic leukemia, due to receive a stem cell transplant. This CDR3 is CASSVGRGAVTDTQYF. For the CDR3, the DNA is TGTGCCAGCAGCGTAGGCCGCGGGGCCGTAACAGATACGCAGTATTTT.